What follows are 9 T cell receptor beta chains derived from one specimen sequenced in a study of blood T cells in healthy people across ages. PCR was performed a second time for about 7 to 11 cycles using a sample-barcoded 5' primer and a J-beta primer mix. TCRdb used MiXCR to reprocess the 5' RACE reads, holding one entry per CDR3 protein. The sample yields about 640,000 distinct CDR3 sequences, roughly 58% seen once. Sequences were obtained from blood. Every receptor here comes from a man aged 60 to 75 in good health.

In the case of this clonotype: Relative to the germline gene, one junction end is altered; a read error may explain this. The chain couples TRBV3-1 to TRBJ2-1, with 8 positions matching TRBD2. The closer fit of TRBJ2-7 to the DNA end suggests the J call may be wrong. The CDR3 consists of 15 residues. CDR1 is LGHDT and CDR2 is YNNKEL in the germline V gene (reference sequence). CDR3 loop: CASSPHHGGAYEQYF. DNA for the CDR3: TGTGCCAGCAGTCCACATCACGGGGGGGCCTATGAGCAGTACTTC.

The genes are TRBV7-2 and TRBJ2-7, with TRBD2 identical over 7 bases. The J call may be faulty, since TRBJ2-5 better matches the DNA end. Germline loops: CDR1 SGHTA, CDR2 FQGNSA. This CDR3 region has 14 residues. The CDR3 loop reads CASSTTSMGRTQYF. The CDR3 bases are TGTGCCAGCAGCACGACTAGCATGGGGAGGACCCAGTACTTC.

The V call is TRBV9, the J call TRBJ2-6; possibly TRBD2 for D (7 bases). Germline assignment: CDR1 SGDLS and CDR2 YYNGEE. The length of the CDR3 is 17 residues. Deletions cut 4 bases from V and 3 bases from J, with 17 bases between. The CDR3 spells CASSYMSGGSGANVLTF. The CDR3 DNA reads TGTGCCAGCAGCTATATGTCGGGGGGCAGTGGGGCCAACGTCCTGACTTTC.

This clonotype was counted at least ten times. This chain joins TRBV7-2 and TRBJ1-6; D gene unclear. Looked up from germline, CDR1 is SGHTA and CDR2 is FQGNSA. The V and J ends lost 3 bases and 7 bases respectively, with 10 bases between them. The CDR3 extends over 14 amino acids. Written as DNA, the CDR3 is TGTGCCAGCAGCTTTTCCCGGGTGAATTCACCCCTCCACTTT. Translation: CASSFSRVNSPLHF.

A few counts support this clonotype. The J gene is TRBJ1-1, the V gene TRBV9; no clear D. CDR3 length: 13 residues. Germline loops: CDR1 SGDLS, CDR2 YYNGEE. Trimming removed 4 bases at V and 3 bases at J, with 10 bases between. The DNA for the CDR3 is TGTGCCAGCAGCACCGAGAGGGACACTGAAGCTTTCTTT. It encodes CASSTERDTEAFF.

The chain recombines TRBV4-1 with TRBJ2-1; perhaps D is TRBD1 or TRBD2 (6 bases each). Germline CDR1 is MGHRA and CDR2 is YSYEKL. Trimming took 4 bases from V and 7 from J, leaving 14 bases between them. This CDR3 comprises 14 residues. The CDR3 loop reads CASSPRGVLNEQFF. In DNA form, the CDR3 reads TGCGCCAGCAGCCCGAGGGGGGTATTGAATGAGCAGTTCTTC.

CDR3 in amino acids: CASSPRRTVSGANVLTF. The CDR3 nucleotides read TGTGCCAGCAGCCCCAGACGGACAGTCTCTGGGGCCAACGTCCTGACTTTC. This rearrangement joins TRBV7-2 to TRBJ2-6, with D possibly TRBD1 on 6 matching bases. Trimming removed 5 bases from V and 0 bases from J, with 14 bases in between. Per germline, CDR1 SGHTA and CDR2 FQGNSA. The CDR3 is 17 amino acids.

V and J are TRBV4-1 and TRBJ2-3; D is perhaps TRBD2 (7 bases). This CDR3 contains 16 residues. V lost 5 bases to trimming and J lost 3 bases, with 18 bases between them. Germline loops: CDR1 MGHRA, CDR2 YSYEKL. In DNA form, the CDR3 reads TGCGCCAGCAGCTTGGTAGGGGGGGCGCCGACAGATACGCAGTATTTT. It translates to CASSLVGGAPTDTQYF.

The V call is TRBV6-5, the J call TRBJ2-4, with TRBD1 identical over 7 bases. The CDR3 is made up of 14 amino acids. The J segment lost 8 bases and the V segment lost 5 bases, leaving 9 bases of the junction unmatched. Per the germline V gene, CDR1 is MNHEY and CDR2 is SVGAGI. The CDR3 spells CASSKQGIGDIQYF. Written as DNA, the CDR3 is TGTGCCAGCAGTAAACAGGGGATTGGGGACATTCAGTACTTC.